This T cell receptor (beta chain) originates from a study of control samples from healthy donors and cancer patients. Produced via immunoSEQ multiplex PCR; TCRdb's table is partial and in-frame only. The repertoire holds about 140,000 clones, around 94% seen once, with around 14% in the top ten. The TCR was taken from a man between 40 and 49 years old in good health. The source material was blood.

In nucleotides, the CDR3 is TGTGCCAGCAGTTTAATAGGTGGCTACACCTTC. The encoded protein is CASSLIGGYTF. The chain combines TRBV12-3 or TRBV12-4 with TRBJ1-2, with unresolved D. The CDR3 covers 11 residues. Deletions cut 2 bases from V and 7 bases from J, with 5 bases between.